This is a list of T cell receptor beta chains from one sample in a study of a mutant IDH1 vaccine in newly diagnosed glioma. Clones were sequenced by immunoSEQ multiplex PCR, and TCRdb holds only the in-frame ones, with some missing. The table has over 35,000 clones, roughly 92% seen once; the top ten hold approximately 2.9%. Their specific antigens are unknown. This sample comprised PBMCs, obtained from a glioma patient whose treatment included an IDH1 peptide vaccine. The receptors originated from a man over 45 with glioma. Both conserved end residues are part of each CDR3. The D gene is left open where the match is weak. Only some rows state a clone size, as once, few, many or a class for expanded clones.

D gene,V gene,clone size,J gene,CDR3 DNA,CDR3 protein
.,TRBV4-1,.,TRBJ2-3,TGCGCCAGCAGCCAAGATAGGGGGGCGCGTGATACGCAGTATTTT,CASSQDRGARDTQYF
.,TRBV25-1,.,TRBJ1-2,TGTGCCAGCAGTGACCGGGCCCCCGGGGACTATGGCTACACCTTC,CASSDRAPGDYGYTF
TRBD2,TRBV7-2,few,TRBJ2-1,TGTGCCAGCAGCTCTCCCATCCTAGCGGGATCTTTCTTC,CASSSPILAGSFF
TRBD2,TRBV5-1,.,TRBJ2-3,TGCGCCAGCGCCGAAGCCCATCAGGGGGGACTAGCGGGAGCTGCAGATACGCAGTATTTT,CASAEAHQGGLAGAADTQYF
.,TRBV19,.,TRBJ1-5,TGTGCCAGTAGGGAGACCTCCAGGGCTTACGGCAATCAGCCCCAGCATTTT,CASRETSRAYGNQPQHF
TRBD1,TRBV5-5,.,TRBJ2-7,TGTGCCAGCAGCTTGTTTTTACAGGGGGCGAGGTTATCCTACGAGCAGTACTTC,CASSLFLQGARLSYEQYF
.,TRBV18,once,TRBJ1-1,TGTGCCAGCTCGTTAAGAGGATCGGGGGGACTGAACACTGAAGCTTTCTTT,CASSLRGSGGLNTEAFF
TRBD1,TRBV11-1,.,TRBJ1-4,TGTGCCAGCAGCTCGGGACAGGGGAGAACTAATGAAAAACTGTTTTTT,CASSSGQGRTNEKLFF
.,TRBV12-5,.,TRBJ1-5,TGTGCTAGTGGTTTGTACGGGGGAGGCAATCAGCCCCAGCATTTT,CASGLYGGGNQPQHF
.,TRBV19,once,TRBJ2-7,TGTGCCAGTAGTACCCCCGGGACTGTCGAGCAGTACTTC,CASSTPGTVEQYF
.,TRBV7-9,.,TRBJ1-2,TGTGCCAGCAGCCTAGCTCTGGGGGGCTACACCTTC,CASSLALGGYTF
TRBD1,TRBV6-6,.,TRBJ2-3,TGTGCCAGCAACGACAGGGGAAAAAGCACAGATACGCAGTATTTT,CASNDRGKSTDTQYF
.,TRBV4-1,.,TRBJ2-1,TGCGCCAGCAGCAGACCCCCCGGCGCCAATGAGCAGTTCTTC,CASSRPPGANEQFF